These 14 T cell receptor beta chains were all obtained from the same sample, sequenced in a study of blood T cell repertoires in COVID-19. Profiling relied on immunoSEQ multiplex PCR, and the TCRdb table lists in-frame clones only, not all of them. This table has some 73,000 clones, 80% to 95% appearing once. The source material was peripheral blood. The receptors originated from a human donor in a cohort sampled during active COVID-19.

The V call is TRBV21-1, the J call TRBJ2-2; no DNA check was done on the table's D call, TRBD1. TRBV21-1 is a pseudogene. CDR3 length: 17 amino acids. CDR3 protein: CASSKIPPQGWGGELFF. For the CDR3, the DNA is TGTGCCAGCAGCAAAATCCCCCCACAGGGGTGGGGCGGGGAGCTGTTTTTT.

The V gene is TRBV19, the J gene TRBJ2-7; the match to TRBD1 covers 7 bases. The CDR3 length is 16 residues. Germline lookup yields CDR1 LNHDA and CDR2 SQIVND (reference sequence). Trimming at V came to 5 bases and at J to 5 bases, leaving 15 bases not matched to a gene. DNA of the CDR3: TGTGCCAGTAGTTCCCGACAGGGTCTCTTCTACGACGAGCAGTACTTC. Protein product: CASSSRQGLFYDEQYF.

The CDR3 DNA sequence: TGTGCCAGCACCACGTTTTGGGGACAGGGGGGTATGGATACGCAGTATTTT. Amino acid sequence: CASTTFWGQGGMDTQYF. The chain joins TRBV27 to TRBJ2-3, with 11 bases matching TRBD1. Germline V lookup: CDR1 MNHEY, CDR2 SMNVEV (reference sequence). J was trimmed by 6 bases and V by 7 bases; bases with no gene match: 15. The CDR3 has 17 residues.

This rearrangement joins TRBV9 to TRBJ2-3; 7 bases align to TRBD2. The CDR3 runs 15 residues. Trimming cost V 0 bases and J 6 bases; bases outside gene matches: 7. Germline V gives CDR1 SGDLS, CDR2 YYNGEE. CDR3 sequence: CASSVATKGGDTQYF. In nucleotides, the CDR3 is TGTGCCAGCAGCGTAGCTACGAAGGGAGGGGATACGCAGTATTTT.

The chain uses TRBV4-3 and TRBJ1-1; D ambiguous. The CDR3 is made up of 13 amino acids. V was shortened by 4 bases and J by 5 bases, with 11 bases between the two germline ends. Germline CDR1 and CDR2: LGHNA and YSLEER. The CDR3 region has the DNA TGCGCCAGCAGCCGATGGGAGAATACTGAAGCTTTCTTT. Its protein product is CASSRWENTEAFF.

The chain recombines TRBV2 with TRBJ2-3, with TRBD2 matching 11 bases. The germline V gene encodes CDR1 SNHLY and CDR2 FYNNEI. CDR3 length: 16 residues. The V and J ends lost 5 bases and 2 bases, in that order; junction bases with no gene match: 6. The CDR3 DNA is TGTGCCAGCAGTCCTCTAGCGGGGGGTTTCACAGATACGCAGTATTTT. Amino acids: CASSPLAGGFTDTQYF.

The chain employs TRBV6-6 and TRBJ2-1; 12 bases are a match to TRBD1. Germline V lookup: CDR1 MNHNY, CDR2 SVGAGI (reference sequence). The CDR3 consists of 15 residues. Germline trimming cut 7 bases from V and 7 bases from J; bases unmatched to any gene: 8. CDR3 sequence (DNA): TGTGCCAGCAAAACCGGGACAGGGGGCCGGAATGAGCAGTTCTTC. Translation gives CASKTGTGGRNEQFF.

CDR3 in DNA: TGTGCCAGCAGTGAAAAAGGAGCAAGTGAAGCTTTCTTT. This encodes CASSEKGASEAFF. The chain combines TRBV6-1 with TRBJ1-1, with unresolved D. V was trimmed by 2 bases and J by 7 bases, leaving 11 bases between them. Germline values: CDR1 MNHNS, CDR2 SASEGT. This CDR3 spans 13 amino acids.

The rearrangement uses TRBV7-2 and TRBJ2-3; a weak D match, TRBD1 (6 bases). Trimming removed 1 base from V and 3 bases from J, with 11 bases in between. The CDR3 runs to 15 residues. The V gene's germline CDR1 is SGHTA and CDR2 FQGNSA. CDR3 in amino acids: CASSLVRGWTDTQYF. The DNA of the CDR3 is TGTGCCAGCAGCTTAGTCAGGGGTTGGACAGATACGCAGTATTTT.

This chain uses TRBV7-8 with TRBJ1-1; 9 nucleotides agree with TRBD1. CDR1 and CDR2 from the germline V gene are SGHVS and FQNEAQ. The length of the CDR3 is 16 residues. Losses at the gene ends were 5 bases for V and 6 bases for J; bases not matched to a gene: 13. Written as DNA, the CDR3 is TGTGCCAGCAGCACCCGTCGGACAGGGGCTGGGGCTGAAGCTTTCTTT. Protein: CASSTRRTGAGAEAFF.

The DNA of the CDR3 is TGTGCCAGCAGTTTTCTCGACAGTTTCTACAATGAGCAGTTCTTC. Translated, it gives CASSFLDSFYNEQFF. This sequence joins TRBV27 and TRBJ2-1; possible D gene TRBD1, 5 bases. There are 15 residues in the CDR3. Germline lookup yields CDR1 MNHEY and CDR2 SMNVEV (reference sequence). Trimming cost V 3 bases and J 3 bases, with 12 bases left between them.

The gene calls are TRBV5-6 and TRBJ1-1, with 12 bases fitting TRBD1. Trimming at V came to 4 bases and at J to 10 bases, leaving 11 bases not matched to a gene. Looked up from germline, CDR1 is SGHDT and CDR2 is YYEEEE. CDR3 length equals 15 residues. CDR3: CASSPSGQGATGAFF. CDR3 DNA: TGTGCCAGCAGCCCGTCGGGACAGGGGGCGACCGGAGCTTTCTTT.

This clone was observed a handful of times. CDR3 in amino acids: CASSPRTALSNQPQHF. CDR3 in DNA: TGTGCCAGCAGCCCGAGGACAGCTCTTAGCAATCAGCCCCAGCATTTT. The chain recombines TRBV7-8 with TRBJ1-5; perhaps TRBD1 as D (6 bases). This CDR3 has 16 residues. Trimming took off 5 bases at V and 0 bases at J, with 14 bases between the two ends. Germline values: CDR1 SGHVS, CDR2 FQNEAQ.

This clone has only one observation. The V and J genes are TRBV5-6 and TRBJ2-4, with a tentative D call TRBD2 (6 bases). V was trimmed by 1 base and J by 8 bases, leaving 13 bases between them. The CDR3 extends over 14 amino acids. Germline V CDR1 and CDR2: SGHDT, YYEEEE. This CDR3 reads CASSLRRGSDIQYF. The CDR3 DNA reads as TGTGCCAGCAGCTTGAGGAGGGGCTCGGACATTCAGTACTTC.